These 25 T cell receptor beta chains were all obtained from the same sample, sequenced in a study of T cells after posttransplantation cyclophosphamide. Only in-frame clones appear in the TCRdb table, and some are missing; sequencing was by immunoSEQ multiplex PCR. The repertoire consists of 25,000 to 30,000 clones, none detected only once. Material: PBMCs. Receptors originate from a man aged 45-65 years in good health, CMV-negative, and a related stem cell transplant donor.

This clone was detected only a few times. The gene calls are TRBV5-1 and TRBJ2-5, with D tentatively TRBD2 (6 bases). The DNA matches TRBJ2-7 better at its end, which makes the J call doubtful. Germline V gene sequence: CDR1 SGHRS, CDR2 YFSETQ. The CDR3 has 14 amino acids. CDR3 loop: CASSLTSTIDEQYF. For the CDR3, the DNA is TGCGCCAGCAGCCTGACTAGTACCATAGACGAGCAGTACTTC.

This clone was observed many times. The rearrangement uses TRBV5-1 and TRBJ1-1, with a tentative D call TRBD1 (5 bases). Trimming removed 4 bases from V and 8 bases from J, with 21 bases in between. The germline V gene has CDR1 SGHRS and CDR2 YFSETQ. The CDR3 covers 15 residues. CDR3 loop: CASSQTGGEQAEAFF. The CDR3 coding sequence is TGCGCCAGCAGCCAAACTGGAGGGGAACAGGCCGAAGCTTTCTTT.

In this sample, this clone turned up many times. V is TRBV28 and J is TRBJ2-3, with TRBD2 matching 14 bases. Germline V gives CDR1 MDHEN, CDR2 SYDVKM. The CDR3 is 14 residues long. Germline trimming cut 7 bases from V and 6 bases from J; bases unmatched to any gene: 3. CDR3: CASTGTSGSDTQYF. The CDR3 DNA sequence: TGTGCCAGCACCGGGACTAGCGGGAGTGATACGCAGTATTTT.

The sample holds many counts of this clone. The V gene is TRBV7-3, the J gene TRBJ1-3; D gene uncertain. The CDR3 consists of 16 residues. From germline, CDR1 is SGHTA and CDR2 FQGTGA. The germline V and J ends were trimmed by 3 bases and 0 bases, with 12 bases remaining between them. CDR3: CASSFLRYPSGNTIYF. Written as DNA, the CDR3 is TGTGCCAGCAGCTTCCTCAGGTACCCCTCTGGAAACACCATATATTTT.

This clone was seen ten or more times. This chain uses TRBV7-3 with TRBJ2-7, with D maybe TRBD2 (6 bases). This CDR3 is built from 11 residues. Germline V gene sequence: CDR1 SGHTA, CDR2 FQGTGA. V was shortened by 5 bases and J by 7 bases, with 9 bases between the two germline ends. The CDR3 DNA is TGTGCCAGCAGCGACGGGAGTGAGCAGTACTTC. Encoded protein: CASSDGSEQYF.

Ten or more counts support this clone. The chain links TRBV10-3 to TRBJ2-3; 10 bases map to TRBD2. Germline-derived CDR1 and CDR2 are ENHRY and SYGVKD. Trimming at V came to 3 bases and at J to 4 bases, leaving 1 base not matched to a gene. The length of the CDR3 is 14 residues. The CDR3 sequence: CAISDSGGADTQYF. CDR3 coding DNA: TGTGCCATCAGTGACAGCGGGGGGGCAGATACGCAGTATTTT.

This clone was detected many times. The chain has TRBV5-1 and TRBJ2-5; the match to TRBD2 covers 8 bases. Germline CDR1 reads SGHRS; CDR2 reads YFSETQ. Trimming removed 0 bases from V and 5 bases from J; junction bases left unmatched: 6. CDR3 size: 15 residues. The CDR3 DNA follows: TGCGCCAGCAGCTTGGCACGGGGGGGCATGGAGACCCAGTACTTC. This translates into CASSLARGGMETQYF.

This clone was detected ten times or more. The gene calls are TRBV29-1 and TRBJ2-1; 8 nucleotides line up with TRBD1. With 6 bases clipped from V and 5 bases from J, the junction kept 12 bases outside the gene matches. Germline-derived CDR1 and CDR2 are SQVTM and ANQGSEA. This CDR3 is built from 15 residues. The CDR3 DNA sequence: TGCAGCGTCGGGGCTGACAGGGGTTGGAACAATGAGCAGTTCTTC. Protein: CSVGADRGWNNEQFF.

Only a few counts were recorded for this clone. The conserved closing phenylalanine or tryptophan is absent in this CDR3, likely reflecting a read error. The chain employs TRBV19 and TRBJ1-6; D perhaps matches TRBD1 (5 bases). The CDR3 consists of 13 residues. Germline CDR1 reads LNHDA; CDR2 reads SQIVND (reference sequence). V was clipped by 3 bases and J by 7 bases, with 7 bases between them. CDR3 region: CASSIGGNSPLHL. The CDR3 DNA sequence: TGTGCCAGTAGTATTGGGGGGAATTCACCCCTCCACCTT.

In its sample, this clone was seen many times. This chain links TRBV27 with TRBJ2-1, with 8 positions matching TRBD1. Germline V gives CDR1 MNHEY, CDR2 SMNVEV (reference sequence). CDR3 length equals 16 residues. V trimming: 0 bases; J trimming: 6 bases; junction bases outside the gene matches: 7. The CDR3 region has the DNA TGTGCCAGCAGTTTATCTGGGACAGGATCACCCAATGAGCAGTTCTTC. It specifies CASSLSGTGSPNEQFF.

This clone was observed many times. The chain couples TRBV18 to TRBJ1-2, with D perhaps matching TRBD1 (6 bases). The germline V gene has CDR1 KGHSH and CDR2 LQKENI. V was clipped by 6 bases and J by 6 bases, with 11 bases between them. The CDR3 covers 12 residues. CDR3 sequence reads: CASSPDRNGYTF. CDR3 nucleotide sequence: TGTGCCAGCTCTCCCGACAGGAATGGCTACACCTTC. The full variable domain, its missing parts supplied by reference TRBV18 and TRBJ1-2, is NAGVMQNPRHLVRRRGQEARLRCSPMKGHSHVYWYRQLPEEGLKFMVYLQKENIIDESGMPKERFSAEFPKEGPSILRIQQVVRGDSAAYFCASSPDRNGYTFGSGTRLTVV.

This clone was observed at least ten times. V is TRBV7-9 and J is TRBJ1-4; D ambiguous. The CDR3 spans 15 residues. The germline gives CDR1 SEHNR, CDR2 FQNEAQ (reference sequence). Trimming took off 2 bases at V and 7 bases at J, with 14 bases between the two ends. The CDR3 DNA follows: TGTGCCAGCAGCTTACTCGGGGAAGTCTTTGAAAAACTGTTTTTT. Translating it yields CASSLLGEVFEKLFF.

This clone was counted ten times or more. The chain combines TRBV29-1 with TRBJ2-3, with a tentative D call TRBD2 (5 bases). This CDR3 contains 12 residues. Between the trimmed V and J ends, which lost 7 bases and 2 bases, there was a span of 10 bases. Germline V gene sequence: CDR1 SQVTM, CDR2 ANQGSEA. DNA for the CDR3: TGCAGCGGTAGCGAGAACACAGATACGCAGTATTTT. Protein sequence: CSGSENTDTQYF.

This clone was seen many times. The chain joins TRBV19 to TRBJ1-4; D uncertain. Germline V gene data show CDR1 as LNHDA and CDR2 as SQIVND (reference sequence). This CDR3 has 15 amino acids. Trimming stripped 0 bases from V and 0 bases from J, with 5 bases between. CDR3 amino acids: CASSIDRTTNEKLFF. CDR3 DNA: TGTGCCAGTAGTATAGACAGAACAACTAATGAAAAACTGTTTTTT.

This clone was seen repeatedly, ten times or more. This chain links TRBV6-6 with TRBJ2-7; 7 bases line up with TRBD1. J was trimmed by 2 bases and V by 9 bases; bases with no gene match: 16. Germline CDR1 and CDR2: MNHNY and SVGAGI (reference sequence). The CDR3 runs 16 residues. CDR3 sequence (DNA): TGTGCCAGTGGAGCAGGGGGAGCGTTATTAGCCTACGAGCAGTACTTC. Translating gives CASGAGGALLAYEQYF.

CDR3 nucleotide sequence: TGCAGCGTTGCCGTACCGGGACAGCCCTACGAGCAGTACTTC. It encodes CSVAVPGQPYEQYF. This sequence joins TRBV29-1 and TRBJ2-5; 7 bases align to TRBD1. The J call may be in error: the DNA end matches TRBJ2-7 better. This CDR3 has 14 residues. CDR1 SQVTM and CDR2 ANQGSEA come from the germline V gene.

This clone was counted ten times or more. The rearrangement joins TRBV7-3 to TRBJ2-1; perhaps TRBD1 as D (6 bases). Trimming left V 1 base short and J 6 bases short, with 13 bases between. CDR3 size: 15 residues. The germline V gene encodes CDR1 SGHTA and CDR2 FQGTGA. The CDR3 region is CASSLMSGEFNEQFF. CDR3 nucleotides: TGTGCCAGCAGCTTAATGTCAGGGGAGTTCAATGAGCAGTTCTTC.

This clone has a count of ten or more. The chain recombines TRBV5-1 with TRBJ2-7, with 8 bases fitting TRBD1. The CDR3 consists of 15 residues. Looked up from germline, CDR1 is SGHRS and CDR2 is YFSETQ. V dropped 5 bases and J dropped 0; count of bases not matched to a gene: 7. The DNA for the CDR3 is TGCGCCAGCAGTAGACGGCAGGGGGCCTCCTACGAGCAGTACTTC. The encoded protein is CASSRRQGASYEQYF.

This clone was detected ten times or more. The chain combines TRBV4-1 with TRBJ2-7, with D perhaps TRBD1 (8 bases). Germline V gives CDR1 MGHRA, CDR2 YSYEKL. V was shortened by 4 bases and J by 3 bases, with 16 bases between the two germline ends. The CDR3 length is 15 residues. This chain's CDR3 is CASSPQQGGDYEQYF. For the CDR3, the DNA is TGCGCCAGCAGCCCCCAACAGGGGGGGGACTACGAGCAGTACTTC.

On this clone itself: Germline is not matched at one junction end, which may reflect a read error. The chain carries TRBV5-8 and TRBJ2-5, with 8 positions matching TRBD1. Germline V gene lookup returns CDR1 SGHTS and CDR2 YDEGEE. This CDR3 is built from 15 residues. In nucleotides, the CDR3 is TGTGCCAGCAGCCGCCGGTCGACAGGGGTTCCCAAGGAGCACTTC. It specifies CASSRRSTGVPKEHF.

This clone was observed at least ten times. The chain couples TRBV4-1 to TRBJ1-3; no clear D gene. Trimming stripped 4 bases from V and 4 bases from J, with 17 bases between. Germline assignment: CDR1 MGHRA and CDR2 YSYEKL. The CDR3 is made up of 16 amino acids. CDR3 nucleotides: TGCGCCAGCAGCCCTCAAATGCGGGTATCCGGAAACACCATATATTTT. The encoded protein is CASSPQMRVSGNTIYF.

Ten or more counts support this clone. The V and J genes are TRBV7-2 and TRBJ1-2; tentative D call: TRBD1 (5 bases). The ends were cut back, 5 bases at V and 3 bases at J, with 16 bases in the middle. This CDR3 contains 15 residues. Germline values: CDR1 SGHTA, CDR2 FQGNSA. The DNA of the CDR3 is TGTGCCAGCAGCCCACAGAGTGGGGGGGACTATGGCTACACCTTC. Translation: CASSPQSGGDYGYTF.

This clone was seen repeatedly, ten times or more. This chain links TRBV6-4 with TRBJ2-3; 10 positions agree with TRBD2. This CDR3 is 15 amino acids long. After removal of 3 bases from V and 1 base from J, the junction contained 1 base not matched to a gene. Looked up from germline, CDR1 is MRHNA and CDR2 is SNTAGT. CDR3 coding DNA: TGTGCCAGCAGTGAAACTAGCGGGGGCACAGATACGCAGTATTTT. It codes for CASSETSGGTDTQYF.

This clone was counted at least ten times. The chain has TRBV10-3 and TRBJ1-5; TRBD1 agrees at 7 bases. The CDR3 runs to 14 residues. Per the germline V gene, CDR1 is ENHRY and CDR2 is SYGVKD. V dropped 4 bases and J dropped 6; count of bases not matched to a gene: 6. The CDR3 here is CAISGQAGGQPQHF. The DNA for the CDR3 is TGTGCCATCAGTGGTCAGGCAGGGGGTCAGCCCCAGCATTTT.

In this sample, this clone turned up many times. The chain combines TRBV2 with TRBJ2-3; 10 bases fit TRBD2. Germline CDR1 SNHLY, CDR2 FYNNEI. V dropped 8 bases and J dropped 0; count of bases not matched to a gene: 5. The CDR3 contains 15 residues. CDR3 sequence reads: CASPSGSISTDTQYF. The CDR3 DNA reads TGTGCCAGCCCTAGCGGGAGTATCAGCACAGATACGCAGTATTTT.